What follows are 24 T cell receptor beta chains derived from one specimen sequenced in a study of CD8+CD57+ T cells in acquired aplastic anemia. Genomic DNA, the template, was used for profiling of the TCR beta VDJ and CDR3. MiXCR, run by TCRdb on the reads, gives a single entry per CDR3 protein. The sample comprises about 110,000 distinct CDR3 sequences, around 53% of which are singletons, and roughly 34% rests with the top ten. The sample taken for sequencing was sorted CD4+, CD8+, or CD8+CD57+ T cells (not recorded which) from PBMCs. The origin of the receptors is a human donor in good health, serving as a control.

V and J are TRBV10-3 and TRBJ1-1, with D maybe TRBD1 (6 bases). The germline CDR1 and CDR2 sequences are ENHRY and SYGVKD. This CDR3 has 16 residues. V was clipped by 10 bases and J by 1 base, with 22 bases between them. Here the CDR3 DNA reads TGTGCCACCCGAAGTCAAATCGGGGGCTGGAACACTGAAGCTTTCTTT. It is translated as CATRSQIGGWNTEAFF.

The V and J genes are TRBV7-2 and TRBJ2-1; 9 bases are shared with TRBD1. Germline CDR1 SGHTA, CDR2 FQGNSA. V trimming: 1 base; J trimming: 4 bases; junction bases outside the gene matches: 8. CDR3 length equals 17 residues. The CDR3 sequence is CASSLGPRDRVYNEQFF. CDR3 coding DNA: TGTGCCAGCAGCTTAGGGCCTCGGGACAGGGTATACAATGAGCAGTTCTTC.

This clonotype was observed many times. A clone one base away is much larger, so this may be a read error. This is likely a read error, given that the CDR3 carries no conserved phenylalanine or tryptophan at its end. Here the CDR3 reads CSVEQGSPDYGYTL. In DNA form, the CDR3 reads TGCAGCGTTGAACAGGGGAGTCCTGACTATGGCTACACCCTC. J is TRBJ1-2 and V is TRBV29-1, with D tentatively TRBD1 (6 bases). The CDR3 is 14 amino acids. Germline assignment: CDR1 SQVTM and CDR2 ANQGSEA. Between the trimmed V and J ends, which lost 2 bases and 3 bases, there was a span of 13 bases.

The chain links TRBV25-1 to TRBJ1-5; D gene uncertain. The length of the CDR3 is 14 residues. The V gene lost 3 bases and the J gene lost 1 base, with 7 bases spanning the gap. Germline V gene data show CDR1 as MGHDK and CDR2 as SYGVNS. CDR3 in amino acids: CASSDPQSNQPQHF. As DNA, the CDR3 is TGTGCCAGCAGTGATCCCCAAAGCAATCAGCCCCAGCATTTT.

The gene calls are TRBV25-1 and TRBJ2-7; D is perhaps TRBD1 or TRBD2 (5 bases each). Germline V gene sequence: CDR1 MGHDK, CDR2 SYGVNS. Trimming removed 6 bases at V and 2 bases at J, with 20 bases between. This CDR3 is built from 16 residues. The CDR3 region has the DNA TGTGCCAGCAGCCCGAGGGGCGGAGTGGGCGCCTACGAGCAGTACTTC. Its protein product is CASSPRGGVGAYEQYF.

This clonotype was seen only once. The chain is built from TRBV19 and TRBJ2-7; D uncertain. This CDR3 spans 12 amino acids. Trimming left V 3 bases short and J 3 bases short, with 6 bases between. Germline CDR1 reads LNHDA; CDR2 reads SQIVND (reference sequence). CDR3 DNA: TGTGCCAGTAGTATGGTCGGCTACGAGCAGTACTTC. Protein sequence: CASSMVGYEQYF.

Points on this clonotype: This is likely a read error, given that the CDR3 carries no conserved phenylalanine or tryptophan at its end. The chain links TRBV7-2 to TRBJ2-5; D is unresolved. The germline gives CDR1 SGHTA, CDR2 FQGNSA. The CDR3 length is 13 residues. Trimming took off 10 bases at V and 5 bases at J, with 17 bases between the two ends. The CDR3 coding sequence is TGTGCCACCTCCGACCCCTCTTTGGAGACCCAGTACCTC. Its translation: CATSDPSLETQYL.

This rearrangement joins TRBV6-2 or TRBV6-3 to TRBJ1-1; no reliable D call. The germline V gene has CDR1 MNHEY and CDR2 SVGEGT. With 3 bases removed from V and 0 bases from J, the gap between germline ends came to 20 bases. The length of the CDR3 is 18 residues. CDR3 sequence (DNA): TGTGCCAGCAGTTATATGGAGGTAGGGAGAGGCGTGAACACTGAAGCTTTCTTT. Amino acids: CASSYMEVGRGVNTEAFF.

In this sample, this clonotype turned up a few times. The V gene is TRBV10-1, the J gene TRBJ1-2; D is unresolved. The CDR3 runs to 16 residues. V shed 3 bases and J shed 2 bases, with 16 bases lying between them. CDR1 is WNHNN and CDR2 is SYGVQD in the germline V gene (reference sequence). The CDR3 bases are TGCGCCAGCAGTGAATTACACGTTAGACCAAACTATGGCTACACCTTC. Its translation is CASSELHVRPNYGYTF.

At least ten counts were recorded for this clonotype. The rearrangement links TRBV4-3 to TRBJ1-6, with 9 positions matching TRBD1. The germline V gene encodes CDR1 LGHNA and CDR2 YSLEER. The CDR3 has 16 residues. V was clipped by 3 bases and J by 5 bases; unmatched bases: 5. This CDR3 reads CASSQDRGLDNSPLHF. DNA for the CDR3: TGCGCCAGCAGCCAGGACAGGGGCTTGGATAATTCACCCCTCCACTTT.

This clonotype was seen many times. The chain is built from TRBV7-3 and TRBJ2-1; a weak D match, TRBD2 (6 bases). This CDR3 comprises 17 residues. Germline loops: CDR1 SGHTA, CDR2 FQGTGA. V was trimmed by 0 bases and J by 0 bases, leaving 12 bases between them. For the CDR3, the DNA is TGTGCCAGCAGCTTAACTGCGGGGTCCGGCTCCTACAATGAGCAGTTCTTC. Protein sequence: CASSLTAGSGSYNEQFF.

This chain uses TRBV15 with TRBJ2-7, with TRBD1 matching over 10 bases. The length of the CDR3 is 18 residues. Losses at the gene ends were 0 bases for V and 3 bases for J; bases not matched to a gene: 11. Germline assignment: CDR1 LNHNV and CDR2 YYDKDF (reference sequence). CDR3 DNA sequence: TGTGCCACCAGCAGAGATTGGCCTATAGGGACAGGGGACTACGAGCAGTACTTC. Its translation is CATSRDWPIGTGDYEQYF.

The V call is TRBV7-8, the J call TRBJ2-7; D unresolved. V lost 5 bases, J lost 4 bases, and 6 bases lay in between. CDR1 is SGHVS, CDR2 FQNEAQ, per germline. The CDR3 contains 11 residues. The CDR3 region is CASSQAYEQYF. As DNA, the CDR3 is TGTGCCAGCAGCCAAGCATACGAGCAGTACTTC.

The rearrangement uses TRBV7-3 and TRBJ2-1, with 10 nucleotides matching TRBD2. Germline lookup yields CDR1 SGHTA and CDR2 FQGTGA. This CDR3 spans 16 amino acids. With V trimmed by 1 base and J by 6 bases, 6 bases remained unmatched. CDR3 sequence reads: CASSLIVAGGSNEQFF. The CDR3 nucleotides read TGTGCCAGCAGCTTAATCGTAGCGGGGGGTTCCAATGAGCAGTTCTTC.

By sample share, this clonotype is medium-sized. This sequence joins TRBV29-1 and TRBJ1-2; D is unresolved. Germline CDR1 SQVTM, CDR2 ANQGSEA. The CDR3 is 15 amino acids. The V and J ends lost 3 bases and 1 base respectively, with 15 bases between them. The CDR3 loop is CSVDLRPDGNYGYTF. Here the CDR3 DNA reads TGCAGCGTTGATTTACGGCCCGACGGTAACTATGGCTACACCTTC.

This clonotype was counted at least ten times. This sequence joins TRBV7-9 and TRBJ1-1, with a weak D call TRBD1 (5 bases). Germline lookup yields CDR1 SEHNR and CDR2 FQNEAQ (reference sequence). The CDR3 sequence is 14 residues long. V gave up 3 bases and J gave up 1 base, with 9 bases separating them. CDR3 sequence: CASSLTQGNTEAFF. Here the CDR3 DNA reads TGTGCCAGCAGCTTGACCCAGGGGAACACTGAAGCTTTCTTT.

This clonotype occurred a few times. The J gene is TRBJ2-3, the V gene TRBV25-1; the D gene is possibly TRBD1 (5 bases). Trimming took off 2 bases at V and 3 bases at J, with 15 bases between the two ends. The CDR3 runs to 16 residues. CDR1 is MGHDK, CDR2 SYGVNS, per germline. The CDR3 reads CASSETEQGRTDTQYF. The CDR3 DNA sequence: TGTGCCAGCAGTGAAACGGAGCAGGGCAGGACAGATACGCAGTATTTT.

For this clonotype: Being one base from a much bigger clone, this may be a read error. The CDR3 does not close with the conserved phenylalanine or tryptophan, likely indicating a read error. V and J are TRBV6-1 and TRBJ1-5, with D uncertain. Germline CDR1 MNHNS, CDR2 SASEGT. The CDR3 runs 14 residues. Trimming removed 4 bases from V and 0 bases from J, with 7 bases in between. The CDR3 sequence: CASSVDLSNQPQHS. The CDR3 DNA sequence: TGTGCCAGCAGTGTGGACCTTAGCAATCAGCCCCAGCATTCT.

The chain joins TRBV15 to TRBJ1-4, with D perhaps matching TRBD1 (5 bases). The CDR3 has 15 amino acids. V lost 3 bases and J lost 5, with 13 bases in between. Germline V lookup: CDR1 LNHNV, CDR2 YYDKDF (reference sequence). This CDR3 is CATSRDGRGNEKLFF. CDR3 bases: TGTGCCACCAGCAGGGATGGACGGGGGAATGAAAAACTGTTTTTT.

V gene TRBV9 combines with J gene TRBJ2-5; 7 bases fit TRBD1. The CDR3 length is 15 residues. The trim removed 0 bases at V and 6 bases at J, leaving 8 bases unmatched. Looked up from germline, CDR1 is SGDLS and CDR2 is YYNGEE. As DNA, the CDR3 is TGTGCCAGCAGCGTAGATCCCACAGGGGTGAAGACCCAGTACTTC. It specifies CASSVDPTGVKTQYF.

This clonotype was observed many times. This chain links TRBV7-3 with TRBJ2-7, with D maybe TRBD1 (6 bases). The CDR3 is 14 amino acids. Trimming took off 4 bases at V and 7 bases at J, with 17 bases between the two ends. Looked up from germline, CDR1 is SGHTA and CDR2 is FQGTGA. The CDR3 region is CASSSPDGTNEQYF. The CDR3 DNA reads as TGTGCCAGCAGCTCCCCGGACGGGACAAATGAGCAGTACTTC. Full variable domain (outside the CDR3, taken from reference TRBV7-3 and TRBJ2-7): GAGVSQTPSNKVTEKGKYVELRCDPISGHTALYWYRQSLGQGPEFLIYFQGTGAADDSGLPNDRFFAVRPEGSVSTLKIQRTERGDSAVYLCASSSPDGTNEQYFGPGTRLTVT.

DNA of the CDR3: TGCGCCAGCAGCCAAGTGAGAAGCGGATCAGAAGCTTTCTTT. It yields the protein CASSQVRSGSEAFF. The chain has TRBV5-1 and TRBJ1-1, with unresolved D. There are 14 residues in the CDR3. V dropped 4 bases and J dropped 8 bases, with 18 bases sitting between them. Germline CDR1 is SGHRS and CDR2 is YFSETQ.

This chain uses TRBV30 with TRBJ1-2, with a weak D call TRBD1 (5 bases). The germline V and J ends were trimmed by 0 bases and 6 bases, with 11 bases remaining between them. There are 13 residues in the CDR3. Germline V gene sequence: CDR1 GTSNPN, CDR2 SVGIG (reference sequence). CDR3 loop: CAWSVRGGDGYTF. CDR3 nucleotides: TGTGCCTGGAGTGTACGCGGGGGGGATGGCTACACCTTC. Full variable domain (remainder filled in from reference TRBV30 and TRBJ1-2): SQTIHQWPATLVQPVGSPLSLECTVEGTSNPNLYWYRQAAGRGLQLLFYSVGIGQISSEVPQNLSASRPQDRQFILSSKKLLLSDSGFYLCAWSVRGGDGYTFGSGTRLTVV.

Many counts were recorded for this clonotype. This rearrangement joins TRBV14 to TRBJ1-1; D might be TRBD1 (6 bases). The ends were cut back, 1 base at V and 4 bases at J, with 16 bases in the middle. Germline V gene data show CDR1 as SGHDN and CDR2 as FVKESK. The CDR3 consists of 16 residues. This CDR3 reads CASSQGGGRDGTEAFF. CDR3 DNA: TGTGCCAGCAGCCAAGGAGGGGGGAGGGACGGCACTGAAGCTTTCTTT.